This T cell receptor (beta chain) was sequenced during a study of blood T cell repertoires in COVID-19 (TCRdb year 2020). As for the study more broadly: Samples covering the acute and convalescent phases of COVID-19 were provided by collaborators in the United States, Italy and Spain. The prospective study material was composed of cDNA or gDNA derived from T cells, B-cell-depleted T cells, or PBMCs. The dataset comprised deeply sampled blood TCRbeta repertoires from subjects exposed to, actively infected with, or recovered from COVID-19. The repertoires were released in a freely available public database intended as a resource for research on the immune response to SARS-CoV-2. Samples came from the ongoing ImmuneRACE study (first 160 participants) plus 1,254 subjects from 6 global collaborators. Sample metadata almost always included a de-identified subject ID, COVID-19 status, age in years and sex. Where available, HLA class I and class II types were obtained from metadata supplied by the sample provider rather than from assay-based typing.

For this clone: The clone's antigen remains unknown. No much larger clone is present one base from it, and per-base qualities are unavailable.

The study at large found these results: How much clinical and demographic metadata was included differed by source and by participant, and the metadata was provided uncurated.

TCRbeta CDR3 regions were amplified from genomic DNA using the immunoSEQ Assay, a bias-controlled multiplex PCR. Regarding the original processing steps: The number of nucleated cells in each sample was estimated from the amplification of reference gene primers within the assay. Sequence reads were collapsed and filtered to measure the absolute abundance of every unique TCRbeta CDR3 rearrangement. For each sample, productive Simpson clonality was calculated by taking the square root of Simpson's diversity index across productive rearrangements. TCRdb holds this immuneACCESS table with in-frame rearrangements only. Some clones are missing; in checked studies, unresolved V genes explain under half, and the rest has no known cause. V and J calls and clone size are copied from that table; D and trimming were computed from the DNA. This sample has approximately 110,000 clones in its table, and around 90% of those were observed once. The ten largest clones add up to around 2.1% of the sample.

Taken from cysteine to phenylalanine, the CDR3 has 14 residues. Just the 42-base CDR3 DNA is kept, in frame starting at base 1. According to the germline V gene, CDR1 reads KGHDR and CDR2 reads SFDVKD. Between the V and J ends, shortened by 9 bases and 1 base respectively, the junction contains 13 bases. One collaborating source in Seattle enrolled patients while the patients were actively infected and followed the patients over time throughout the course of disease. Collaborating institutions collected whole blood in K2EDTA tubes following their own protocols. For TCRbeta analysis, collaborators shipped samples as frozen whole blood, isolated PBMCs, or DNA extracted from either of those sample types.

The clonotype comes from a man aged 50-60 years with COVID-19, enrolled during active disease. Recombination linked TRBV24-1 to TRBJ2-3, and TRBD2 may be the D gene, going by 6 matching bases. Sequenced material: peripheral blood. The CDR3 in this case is CATGAGLGTDTQYF. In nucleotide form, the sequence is TGTGCCACCGGGGCGGGACTTGGCACAGATACGCAGTATTTT.